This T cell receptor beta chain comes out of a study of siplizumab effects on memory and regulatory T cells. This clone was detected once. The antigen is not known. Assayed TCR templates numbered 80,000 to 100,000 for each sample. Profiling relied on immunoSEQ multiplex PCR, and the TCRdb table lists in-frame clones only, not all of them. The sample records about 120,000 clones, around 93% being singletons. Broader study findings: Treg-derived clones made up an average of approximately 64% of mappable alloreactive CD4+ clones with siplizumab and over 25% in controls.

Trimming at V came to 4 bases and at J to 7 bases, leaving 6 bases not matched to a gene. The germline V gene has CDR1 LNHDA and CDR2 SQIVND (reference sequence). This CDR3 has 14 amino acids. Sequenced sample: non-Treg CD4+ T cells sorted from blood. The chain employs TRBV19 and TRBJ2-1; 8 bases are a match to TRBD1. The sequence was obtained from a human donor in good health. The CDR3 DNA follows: TGTGCCAGTAGTAGCGACAGGGGCCGTAATGAGCAGTTCTTC. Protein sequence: CASSSDRGRNEQFF.